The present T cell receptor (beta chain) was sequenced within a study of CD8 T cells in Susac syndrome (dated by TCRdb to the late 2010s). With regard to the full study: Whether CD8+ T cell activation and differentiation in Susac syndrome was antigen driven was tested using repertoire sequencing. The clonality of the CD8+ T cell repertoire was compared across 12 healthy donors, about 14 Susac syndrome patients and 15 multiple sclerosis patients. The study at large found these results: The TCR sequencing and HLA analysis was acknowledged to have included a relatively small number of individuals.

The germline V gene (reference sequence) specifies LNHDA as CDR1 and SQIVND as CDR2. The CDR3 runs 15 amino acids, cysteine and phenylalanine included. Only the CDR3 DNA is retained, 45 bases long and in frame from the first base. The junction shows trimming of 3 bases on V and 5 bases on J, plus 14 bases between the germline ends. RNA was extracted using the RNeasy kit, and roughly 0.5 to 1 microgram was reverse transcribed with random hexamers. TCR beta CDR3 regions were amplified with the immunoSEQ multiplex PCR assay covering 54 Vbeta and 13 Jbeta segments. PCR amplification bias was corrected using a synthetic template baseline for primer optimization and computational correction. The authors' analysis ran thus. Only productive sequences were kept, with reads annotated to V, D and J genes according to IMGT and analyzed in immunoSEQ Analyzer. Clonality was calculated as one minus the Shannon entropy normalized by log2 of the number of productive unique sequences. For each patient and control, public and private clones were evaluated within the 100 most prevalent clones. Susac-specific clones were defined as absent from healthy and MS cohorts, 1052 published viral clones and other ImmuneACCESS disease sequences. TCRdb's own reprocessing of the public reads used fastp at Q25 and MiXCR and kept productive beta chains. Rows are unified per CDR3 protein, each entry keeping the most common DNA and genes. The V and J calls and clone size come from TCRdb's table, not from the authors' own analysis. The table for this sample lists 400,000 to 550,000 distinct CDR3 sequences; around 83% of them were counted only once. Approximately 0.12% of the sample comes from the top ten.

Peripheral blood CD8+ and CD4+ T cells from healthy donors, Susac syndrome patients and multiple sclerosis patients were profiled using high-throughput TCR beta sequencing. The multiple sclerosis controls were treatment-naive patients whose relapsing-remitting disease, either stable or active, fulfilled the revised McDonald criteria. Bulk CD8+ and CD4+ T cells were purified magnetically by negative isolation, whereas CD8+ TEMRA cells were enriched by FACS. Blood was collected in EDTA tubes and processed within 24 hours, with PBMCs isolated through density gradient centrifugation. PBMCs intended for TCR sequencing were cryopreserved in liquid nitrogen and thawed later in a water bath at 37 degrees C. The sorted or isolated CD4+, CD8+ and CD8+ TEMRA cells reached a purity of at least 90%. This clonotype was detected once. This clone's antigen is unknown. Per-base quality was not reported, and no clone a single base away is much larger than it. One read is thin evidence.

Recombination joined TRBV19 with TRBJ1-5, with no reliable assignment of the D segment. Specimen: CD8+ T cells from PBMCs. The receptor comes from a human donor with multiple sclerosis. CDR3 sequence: CASSILGGDHQPQHF. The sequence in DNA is TGTGCCAGTAGTATCCTGGGCGGCGACCATCAGCCCCAGCATTTT. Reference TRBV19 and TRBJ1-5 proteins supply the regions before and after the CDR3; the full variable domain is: DGGITQSPKYLFRKEGQNVTLSCEQNLNHDAMYWYRQDPGQGLRLIYYSQIVNDFQKGDIAEGYSVSREKKESFPLTVTSAQKNPTAFYLCASSILGGDHQPQHFGDGTRLSIL.